This entry features one T cell receptor beta chain sequence. Its antigen is still unknown. The data were obtained in a study of identifying expanded T cells in peripheral blood. Study results and caveats: Clone count variance between two-week samples rose with total template count.

The CDR3 sequence is 14 residues long. Germline V gene lookup returns CDR1 SGHTA and CDR2 FQGNSA. Trimming took off 3 bases at V and 0 bases at J, with 8 bases between the two ends. Data came from immunoSEQ multiplex PCR; TCRdb stores just in-frame clones and leaves some out. Among about 90,000 clones listed, nearly 90% were seen once. The J gene is TRBJ1-2, the V gene TRBV7-2, with a possible D match to TRBD1 (5 bases). The clonotype originates from a person aged 18 to 70 in good health. The sequenced material came from blood. The chain's CDR3 is CASSFGGANYGYTF. The CDR3 region has the DNA TGTGCCAGCAGCTTTGGAGGGGCTAACTATGGCTACACCTTC. Complete variable domain (other parts from reference TRBV7-2 and TRBJ1-2): GAGVSQSPSNKVTEKGKDVELRCDPISGHTALYWYRQSLGQGLEFLIYFQGNSAPDKSGLPSDRFSAERTGGSVSTLTIQRTQQEDSAVYLCASSFGGANYGYTFGSGTRLTVV.